This TCR beta chain was recorded in a study of blood T cell repertoires in COVID-19. Study background: Sites in the United States, Italy and Spain provided acute and convalescent COVID-19 samples.

Grouping used clinical history reported by participants in a survey and questionnaire. Donors of Cohort 3 who recovered were those that had two negative PCRs, clearance, or symptom resolution. Germline V lookup: CDR1 LNHDA, CDR2 SQIVND (reference sequence). The CDR3 has 15 amino acids. The V end lost 5 bases, the J end lost 6 bases, and 17 bases lay between the germline ends. In the authors' methods: Using reference gene primer amplification, nucleated cell counts were estimated. This table comes from immunoSEQ multiplex PCR, and its TCRdb copy is limited to in-frame clones, with some not included. For V, J and clone size, that table is used; D and trimming come from the DNA. Of some 130,000 clones listed, around 73% were seen once; the top ten hold approximately 6%.

V gene TRBV19 combines with J gene TRBJ1-5; the D gene is possibly TRBD1 (6 bases). The sequencing input was PBMCs or T cells enriched from blood (not recorded which). This clonotype originated in a woman between 45 and 65 years old who had recovered from COVID-19. In DNA, the CDR3 is TGTGCCAGTAGTCCCAGGCGGGGGGCCCCTCAGCCCCAGCATTTT. Translating it yields CASSPRRGAPQPQHF.